The subject of this entry is one T cell receptor (beta chain). What it binds is unknown. The record originates from a study of post-analysis software for immune sequencing data. For the study at large: Relapsing-remitting, secondary progressive and progressive-relapsing forms of multiple sclerosis all featured among disease courses.

cDNA libraries for TCR beta contained unique molecular identifiers. The authors obtained roughly 550,000 cDNA molecules from roughly 1 to 10 million T cells. Each CDR3 protein gets one entry after TCRdb re-called the PCR reads with MiXCR. The repertoire holds 500,000 to 600,000 distinct CDR3 sequences, with roughly 40% as singletons. Notes on the study in general: A significant reduction in normalized Chao1 diversity was observed in multiple sclerosis patients versus controls. With F measure, samples from one preparation batch clustered together strongly. Controls had lower frequencies than patients of 4 or 5 TRBV segments, which included TRBV5-6, TRBV5-1 and TRBV20-1.

Germline-derived CDR1 and CDR2 are MNHEY and SVGAGI. Trimming took 5 bases from V and 5 from J; bases not matched to a gene: 10. This CDR3 comprises 16 residues. The receptor was isolated from a girl aged 5-17 years with multiple sclerosis. The specimen sequenced was blood. The chain has TRBV6-5 and TRBJ2-1, with 9 bases fitting TRBD1. CDR3 region: CASSQQSGTGNNEQFF. The CDR3, as DNA: TGTGCCAGCAGTCAACAGTCCGGGACAGGGAACAATGAGCAGTTCTTC.